One and the same sample provided the 5 T cell receptor beta chains below, sequenced in a study of cytomegalovirus exposure and HLA in healthy donors. Researchers ran the PCR with 60 Vbeta and 13 Jbeta primers. TCRdb's table, derived via immunoSEQ multiplex PCR, lists solely in-frame clones and lacks some. This table has some 190,000 clones, 70% to 90% appearing once. The sequencing sample was made of PBMCs. The source of these receptors is a woman between 18 and 29 years old in good health and CMV-seronegative.

This sequence joins TRBV7-2 and TRBJ2-3; D is unresolved. Germline CDR1 SGHTA, CDR2 FQGNSA. The CDR3 consists of 15 residues. V lost 5 bases and J lost 4, with 16 bases in between. Written as DNA, the CDR3 is TGTGCCAGCAGCCCAGTTTTTGGTACCTCAGATACGCAGTATTTT. It is translated as CASSPVFGTSDTQYF.

V is TRBV28 and J is TRBJ1-2; maybe TRBD1 (5 bases). The CDR3 covers 14 residues. V was cut by 10 bases and J by 5 bases, with 20 bases left in between. Germline assignment: CDR1 MDHEN and CDR2 SYDVKM. CDR3 coding DNA: TGTGCCATCCTTCCTCCGGGGGGGACTTATGGCTACACCTTC. Protein: CAILPPGGTYGYTF.

This chain uses TRBV2 with TRBJ1-5; a possible D gene is TRBD1 (5 bases). The V and J ends lost 8 bases and 6 bases respectively, with 17 bases between them. The germline CDR1 and CDR2 sequences are SNHLY and FYNNEI. This CDR3 is 14 amino acids long. CDR3 residues: CASALMGLRQPQHF. The CDR3 coding sequence is TGTGCCAGCGCTCTAATGGGACTCCGTCAGCCCCAGCATTTT.

The genes are TRBV9 and TRBJ1-1; 8 bases map to TRBD1. Germline values: CDR1 SGDLS, CDR2 YYNGEE. The CDR3 runs to 18 residues. The trim removed 0 bases at V and 5 bases at J, leaving 15 bases unmatched. The CDR3 sequence is CASSVDPNMQGAGTEAFF. The CDR3 DNA reads as TGTGCCAGCAGCGTAGATCCTAATATGCAGGGGGCTGGGACTGAAGCTTTCTTT.

V and J are TRBV7-2 and TRBJ2-4; the match to TRBD1 covers 7 bases. CDR3 length equals 14 residues. The germline V gene encodes CDR1 SGHTA and CDR2 FQGNSA. Unmatched junction bases numbered 8, after V lost 4 bases and J lost 8 bases. The CDR3 reads CASSSSTGLDIQYF. CDR3 DNA sequence: TGTGCCAGCAGCTCATCGACAGGGTTAGACATTCAGTACTTC.